This T cell receptor beta chain was recovered during a study of cytomegalovirus exposure and HLA in healthy donors. For this clone: Antigen specificity is unknown.

The study, taken as a whole, reports: Of the V segments, some could not be distinguished, including TRBV6-2 and TRBV6-3, and were excluded. Listed as cytomegalovirus-associated were 164 TCR beta chains. Links to common viral pathogens appeared, in a later analysis, for several of the most significant clusters.

Primers for the PCR totalled 60 Vbeta and 13 Jbeta. Per the original methods: Unique TCR beta chains totaled roughly 79 million in a later count, with roughly 11 million of them shared. Profiled with immunoSEQ multiplex PCR; TCRdb holds only in-frame clones, not every one. V, J and clone size are taken as reported in that table, and D and trimming were inferred from the DNA itself. This table holds roughly 130,000 clones, 65% to 90% found once. V shed 7 bases and J shed 0 bases, with 13 bases lying between them. Germline loops: CDR1 SGDLS, CDR2 YYNGEE. This CDR3 contains 15 residues. This TCR was sampled from a man between 18 and 29 years old in good health and CMV-seronegative. This rearrangement joins TRBV9 to TRBJ1-4; D unclear. The specimen sequenced was PBMCs. The CDR3 bases are TGTGCCAGCGGGGTGGGGAGTACAACTAATGAAAAACTGTTTTTT. Translated: CASGVGSTTNEKLFF.